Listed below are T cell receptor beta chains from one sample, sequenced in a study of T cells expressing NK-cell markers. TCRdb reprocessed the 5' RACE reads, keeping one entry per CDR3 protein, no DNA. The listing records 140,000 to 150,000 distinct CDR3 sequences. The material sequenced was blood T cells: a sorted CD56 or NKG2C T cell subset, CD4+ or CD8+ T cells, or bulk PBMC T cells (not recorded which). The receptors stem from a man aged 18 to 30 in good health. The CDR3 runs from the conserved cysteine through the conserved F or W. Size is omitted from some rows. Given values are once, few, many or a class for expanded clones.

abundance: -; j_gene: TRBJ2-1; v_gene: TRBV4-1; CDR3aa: CATSERYNEQFF
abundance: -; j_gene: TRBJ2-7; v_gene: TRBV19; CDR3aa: CASTQAGQGVYEQYF
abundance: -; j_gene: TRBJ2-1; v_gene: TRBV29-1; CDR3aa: CSVDPQIYNEQFF
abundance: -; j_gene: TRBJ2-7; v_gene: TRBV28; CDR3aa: CASSLMGDEQYF
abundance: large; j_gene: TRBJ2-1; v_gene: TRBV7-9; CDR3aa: CASSAPWTSGSDEQFF
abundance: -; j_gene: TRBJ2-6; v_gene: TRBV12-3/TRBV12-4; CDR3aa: CASTWISSGANVLTF
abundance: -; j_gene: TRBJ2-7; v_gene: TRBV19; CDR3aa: CASSISAVGEQYF
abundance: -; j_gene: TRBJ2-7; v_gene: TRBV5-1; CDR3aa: CASSPGLAGEEEQYF
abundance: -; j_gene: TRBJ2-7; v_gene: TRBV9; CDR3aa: CASSATAGAYEQYF
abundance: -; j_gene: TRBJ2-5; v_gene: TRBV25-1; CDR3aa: CASSYLGETNQETQYF
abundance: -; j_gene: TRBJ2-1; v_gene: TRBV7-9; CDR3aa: CASSAPTASNFF
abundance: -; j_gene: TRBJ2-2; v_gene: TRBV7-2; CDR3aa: CASSFTTSGRALGGELFF
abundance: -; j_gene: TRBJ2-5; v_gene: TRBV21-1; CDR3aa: CASSYPLWTGGLWTQYF
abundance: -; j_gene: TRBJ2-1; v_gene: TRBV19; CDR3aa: CASSTRDRVQFF
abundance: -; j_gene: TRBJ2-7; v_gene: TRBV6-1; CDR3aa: CAISEPSMRANSYEQYF
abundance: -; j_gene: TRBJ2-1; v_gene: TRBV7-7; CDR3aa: CASSTGRLNEQFF
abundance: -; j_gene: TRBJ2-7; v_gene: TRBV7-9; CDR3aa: CASTLPTSEGRNEQYF
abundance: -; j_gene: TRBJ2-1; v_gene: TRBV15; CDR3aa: CATSRTGTSGNEQFF
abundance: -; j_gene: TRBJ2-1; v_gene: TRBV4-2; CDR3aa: CASGFEAGGGLNEQFF